This T cell receptor beta chain was documented in a study of T cells in localized non-small cell lung cancer. Study results and caveats: Analysis by sequencing included only one tumor region, so heterogeneity remains possible. Clonality of T cells reached its maximum in uninvolved adjacent lung, surpassing tumor. Greater T cell density in blood accompanied longer overall survival.

Data came from immunoSEQ multiplex PCR; TCRdb stores just in-frame clones and leaves some out. There are tens of thousands of clones in the sample; roughly 78% occur only once, and roughly a third lies in the top ten. A remark on this clone: Its matching antigen is unknown.

V was cut by 2 bases and J by 5 bases, with 7 bases left in between. The CDR3 is made up of 12 amino acids. Looked up from germline, CDR1 is SGHNT and CDR2 is YENEEA. The sequence derives from a male donor at least 60 years old with stage II squamous cell lung carcinoma. The source was peripheral blood, collected before any cancer treatment. This chain joins TRBV11-3 and TRBJ2-7, with D unclear. CDR3 DNA: TGTGCCAGCAGCTTAAGGCCGGACGAGCAGTACTTC. It yields the protein CASSLRPDEQYF.